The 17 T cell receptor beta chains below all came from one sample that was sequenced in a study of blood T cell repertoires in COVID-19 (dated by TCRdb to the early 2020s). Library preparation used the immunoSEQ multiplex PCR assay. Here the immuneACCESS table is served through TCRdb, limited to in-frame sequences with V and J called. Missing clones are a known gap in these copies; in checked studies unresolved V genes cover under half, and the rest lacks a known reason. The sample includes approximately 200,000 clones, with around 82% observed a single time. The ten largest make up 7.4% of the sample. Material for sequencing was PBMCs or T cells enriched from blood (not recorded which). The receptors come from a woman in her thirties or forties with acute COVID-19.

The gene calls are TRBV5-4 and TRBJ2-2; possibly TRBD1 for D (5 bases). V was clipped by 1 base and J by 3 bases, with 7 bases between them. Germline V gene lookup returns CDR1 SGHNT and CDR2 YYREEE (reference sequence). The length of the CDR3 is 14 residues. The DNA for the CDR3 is TGTGCCAGCAGCTTGCCAGGGCACACCGGGGAGCTGTTTTTT. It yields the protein CASSLPGHTGELFF.

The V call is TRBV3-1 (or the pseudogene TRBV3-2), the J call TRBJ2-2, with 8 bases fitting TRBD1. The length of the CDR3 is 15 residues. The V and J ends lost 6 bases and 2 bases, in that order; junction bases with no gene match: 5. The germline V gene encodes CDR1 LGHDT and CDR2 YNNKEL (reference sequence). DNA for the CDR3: TGTGCCAGCAGAACGCAGGGGGCAAACACCGGGGAGCTGTTTTTT. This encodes CASRTQGANTGELFF.

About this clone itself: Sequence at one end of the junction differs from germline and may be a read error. In DNA form, the CDR3 reads TGTGCTAGCAGCTTCCGGATCGGGGGTCGAGGGGAGACCCAGTACTTC. It encodes CASSFRIGGRGETQYF. The chain couples TRBV7-7 to TRBJ2-5; TRBD2 is a possible D gene (6 bases). The CDR3 consists of 16 residues. The germline V gene encodes CDR1 SSHAT and CDR2 FNYEAQ (reference sequence).

The DNA of the CDR3 is TGTGCCAGCACCCGGGTAGCGGGGGGGCAAGAGACCCAGTACTTC. Protein sequence: CASTRVAGGQETQYF. The V call is TRBV5-4, the J call TRBJ2-5; 11 nucleotides match TRBD2. The germline CDR1 and CDR2 sequences are SGHNT and YYREEE (reference sequence). Trimming removed 6 bases from V and 2 bases from J; junction bases left unmatched: 6. This CDR3 has 15 amino acids.

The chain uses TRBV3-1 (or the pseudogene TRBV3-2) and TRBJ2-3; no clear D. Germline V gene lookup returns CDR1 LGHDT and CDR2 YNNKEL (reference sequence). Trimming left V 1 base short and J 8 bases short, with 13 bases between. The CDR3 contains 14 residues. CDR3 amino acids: CASSQGVVLGTQYF. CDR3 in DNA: TGTGCCAGCAGCCAAGGTGTAGTGCTCGGTACGCAGTATTTT.

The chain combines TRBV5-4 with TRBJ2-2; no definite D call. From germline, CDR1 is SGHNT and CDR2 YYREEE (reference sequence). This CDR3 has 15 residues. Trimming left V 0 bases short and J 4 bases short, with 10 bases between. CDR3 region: CASSLGRSRTGELFF. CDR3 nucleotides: TGTGCCAGCAGCTTGGGTCGAAGCCGCACCGGGGAGCTGTTTTTT.

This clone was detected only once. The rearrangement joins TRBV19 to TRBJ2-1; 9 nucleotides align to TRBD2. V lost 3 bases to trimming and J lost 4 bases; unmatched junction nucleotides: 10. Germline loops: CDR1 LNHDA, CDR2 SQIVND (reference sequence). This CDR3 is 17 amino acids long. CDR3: CASSITSGLTMYNEQFF. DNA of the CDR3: TGTGCCAGTAGTATTACTAGCGGGTTAACTATGTACAATGAGCAGTTCTTC.

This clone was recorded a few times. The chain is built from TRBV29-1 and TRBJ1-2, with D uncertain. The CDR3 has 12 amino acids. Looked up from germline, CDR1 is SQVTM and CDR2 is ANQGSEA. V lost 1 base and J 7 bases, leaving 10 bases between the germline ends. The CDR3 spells CSVEGQRGGYTF. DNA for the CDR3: TGCAGCGTTGAAGGGCAAAGAGGTGGCTACACCTTC.

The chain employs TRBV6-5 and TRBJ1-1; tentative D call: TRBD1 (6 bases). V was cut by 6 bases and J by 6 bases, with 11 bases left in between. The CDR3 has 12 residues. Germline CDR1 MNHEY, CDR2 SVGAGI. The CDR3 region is CASRVTGAEAFF. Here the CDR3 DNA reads TGTGCCAGCAGAGTGACAGGAGCTGAAGCTTTCTTT.

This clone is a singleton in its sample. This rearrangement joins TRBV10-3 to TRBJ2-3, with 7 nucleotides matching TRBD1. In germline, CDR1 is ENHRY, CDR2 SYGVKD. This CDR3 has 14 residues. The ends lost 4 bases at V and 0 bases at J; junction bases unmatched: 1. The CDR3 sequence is CAISVTGSTDTQYF. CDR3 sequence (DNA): TGTGCCATCAGTGTGACAGGGAGCACAGATACGCAGTATTTT.

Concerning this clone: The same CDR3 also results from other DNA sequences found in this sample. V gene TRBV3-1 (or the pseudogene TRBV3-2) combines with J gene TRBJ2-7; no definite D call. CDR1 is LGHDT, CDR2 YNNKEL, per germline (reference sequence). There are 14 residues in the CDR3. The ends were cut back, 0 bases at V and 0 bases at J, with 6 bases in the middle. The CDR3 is CASSQDPSSYEQYF. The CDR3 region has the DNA TGTGCCAGCAGCCAAGATCCGAGCTCCTACGAGCAGTACTTC.

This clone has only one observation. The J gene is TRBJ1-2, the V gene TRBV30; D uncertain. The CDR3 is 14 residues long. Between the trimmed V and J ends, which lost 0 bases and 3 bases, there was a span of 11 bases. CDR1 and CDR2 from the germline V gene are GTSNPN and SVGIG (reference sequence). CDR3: CAWSVTRVDYGYTF. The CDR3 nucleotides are TGTGCCTGGAGTGTAACCCGCGTTGACTATGGCTACACCTTC.

Here the CDR3 reads CASSLIGLVGETQYF. CDR3 nucleotide sequence: TGTGCCAGCAGTCTAATCGGACTAGTCGGAGAGACCCAGTACTTC. The chain employs TRBV28 and TRBJ2-5; 7 bases align to TRBD2. The CDR3 covers 15 residues. With V trimmed by 5 bases and J by 4 bases, 10 bases remained unmatched. CDR1 MDHEN and CDR2 SYDVKM come from the germline V gene.

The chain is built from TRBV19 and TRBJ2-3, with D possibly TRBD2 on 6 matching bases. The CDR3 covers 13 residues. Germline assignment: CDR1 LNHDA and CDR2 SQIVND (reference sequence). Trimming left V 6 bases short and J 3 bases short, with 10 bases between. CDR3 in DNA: TGTGCCAGTAGGCGGGACCGAACAGATACGCAGTATTTT. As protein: CASRRDRTDTQYF.

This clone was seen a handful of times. CDR3 nucleotides: TGTGCCAGCAGTTCACAGGGAGCTAATGAAAAACTGTTTTTT. Translation: CASSSQGANEKLFF. This chain joins TRBV6-5 and TRBJ1-4, with D tentatively TRBD1 (6 bases). Trimming took 4 bases from V and 3 from J, leaving 9 bases between them. Germline V gene sequence: CDR1 MNHEY, CDR2 SVGAGI. There are 14 residues in the CDR3.

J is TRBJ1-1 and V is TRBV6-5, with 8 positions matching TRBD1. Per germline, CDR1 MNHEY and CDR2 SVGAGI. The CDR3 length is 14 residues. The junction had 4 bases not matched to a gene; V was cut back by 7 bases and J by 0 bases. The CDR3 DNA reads TGTGCCAGCACAACGGGACAGGTGAACACTGAAGCTTTCTTT. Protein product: CASTTGQVNTEAFF.

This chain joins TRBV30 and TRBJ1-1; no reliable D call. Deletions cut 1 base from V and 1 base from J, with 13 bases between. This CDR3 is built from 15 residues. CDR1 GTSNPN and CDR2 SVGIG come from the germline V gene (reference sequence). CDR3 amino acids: CAWSGAGGKNTEAFF. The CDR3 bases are TGTGCCTGGAGTGGTGCAGGCGGGAAGAACACTGAAGCTTTCTTT.